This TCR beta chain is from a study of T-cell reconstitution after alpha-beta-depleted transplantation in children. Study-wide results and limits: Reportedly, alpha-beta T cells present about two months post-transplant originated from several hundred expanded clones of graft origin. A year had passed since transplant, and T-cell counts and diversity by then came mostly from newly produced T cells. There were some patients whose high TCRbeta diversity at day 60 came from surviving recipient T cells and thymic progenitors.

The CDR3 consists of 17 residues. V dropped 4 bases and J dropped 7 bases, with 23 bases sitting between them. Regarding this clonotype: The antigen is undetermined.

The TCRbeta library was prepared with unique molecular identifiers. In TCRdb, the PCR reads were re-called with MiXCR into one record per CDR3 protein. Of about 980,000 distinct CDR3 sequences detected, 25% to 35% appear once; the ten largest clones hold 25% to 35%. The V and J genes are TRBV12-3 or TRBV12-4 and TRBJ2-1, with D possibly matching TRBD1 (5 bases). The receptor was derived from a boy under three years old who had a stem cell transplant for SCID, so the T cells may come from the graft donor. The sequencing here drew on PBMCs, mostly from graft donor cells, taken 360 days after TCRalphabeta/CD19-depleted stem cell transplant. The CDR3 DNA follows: TGTGCCAGCAGTTCAGGGTATTGGGCCCAGGGCCAAAATGAGCAGTTCTTC. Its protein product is CASSSGYWAQGQNEQFF.